Below, 5 T cell receptor beta chains from the same sample are listed, as sequenced in a study of blood T cell repertoires in COVID-19. Profiling relied on immunoSEQ multiplex PCR, and the TCRdb table lists in-frame clones only, not all of them. The sample contains about 160,000 clones, approximately 79% of which appear only once. The sample consisted of PBMCs or T cells enriched from blood (not recorded which). These receptors were taken from a man aged 50 or older who had recovered from COVID-19.

In this sample, this clone turned up once. This chain links TRBV27 with TRBJ1-2, with D tentatively TRBD1 (6 bases). Trimming took 4 bases from V and 8 from J, leaving 14 bases between them. CDR1 is MNHEY and CDR2 is SMNVEV in the germline V gene (reference sequence). The CDR3 consists of 13 residues. CDR3 in DNA: TGTGCCAGCAGTTCGCCACAGGGAAGAGGCTACACCTTC. Translating it yields CASSSPQGRGYTF.

This clone was counted only a few times. J is TRBJ2-3 and V is TRBV6-5; 11 nucleotides match TRBD2. Trimming removed 6 bases from V and 8 bases from J; junction bases left unmatched: 10. This CDR3 has 15 residues. Germline-derived CDR1 and CDR2 are MNHEY and SVGAGI. The CDR3 loop is CASSPLAGGPGTQYF. The CDR3 nucleotides are TGTGCCAGCAGCCCATTAGCGGGGGGGCCCGGTACGCAGTATTTT.

With regard to this clone: The junction and the germline gene differ at one end; a read error may be behind it. This sequence joins TRBV6-1 and TRBJ1-1; 7 positions agree with TRBD1. There are 14 residues in the CDR3. The V gene's germline CDR1 is MNHNS and CDR2 SASEGT. CDR3 loop: CASGDTGETTEAFF. CDR3 bases: TGTGCCAGCGGTGATACAGGGGAGACCACTGAAGCTTTCTTT.

The chain uses TRBV5-6 and TRBJ1-1, with 7 bases aligning to TRBD1. Germline lookup yields CDR1 SGHDT and CDR2 YYEEEE. V was pared by 4 bases and J by 2 bases, with 5 bases of the junction left unmatched. The length of the CDR3 is 14 residues. CDR3: CASSRGQLNTEAFF. In DNA form, the CDR3 reads TGTGCCAGCAGCCGGGGACAGCTAAACACTGAAGCTTTCTTT.

The chain recombines TRBV7-9 with TRBJ2-1, with 8 bases matching TRBD1. Germline CDR1 is SEHNR and CDR2 is FQNEAQ (reference sequence). V shed 6 bases and J 5 bases; nucleotides not matched to a gene: 6. The CDR3 is 14 residues long. DNA of the CDR3: TGTGCCAGCAGTCTACTACAGGGGGACAATGAGCAGTTCTTC. Its translation is CASSLLQGDNEQFF.